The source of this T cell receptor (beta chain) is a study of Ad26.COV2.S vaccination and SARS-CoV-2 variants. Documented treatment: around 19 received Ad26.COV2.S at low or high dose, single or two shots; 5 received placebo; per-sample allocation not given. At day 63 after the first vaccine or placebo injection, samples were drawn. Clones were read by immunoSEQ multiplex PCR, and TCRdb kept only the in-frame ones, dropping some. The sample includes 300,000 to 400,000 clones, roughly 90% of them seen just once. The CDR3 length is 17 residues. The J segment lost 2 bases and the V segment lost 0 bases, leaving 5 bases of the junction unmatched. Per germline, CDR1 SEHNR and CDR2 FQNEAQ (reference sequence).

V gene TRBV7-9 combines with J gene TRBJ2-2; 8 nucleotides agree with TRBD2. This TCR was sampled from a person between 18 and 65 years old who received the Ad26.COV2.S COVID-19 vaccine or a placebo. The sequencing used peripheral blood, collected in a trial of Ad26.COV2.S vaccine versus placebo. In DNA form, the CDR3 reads TGTGCCAGCAGCTTAGCCCAGACTAGCGTAAACACCGGGGAGCTGTTTTTT. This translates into CASSLAQTSVNTGELFF.